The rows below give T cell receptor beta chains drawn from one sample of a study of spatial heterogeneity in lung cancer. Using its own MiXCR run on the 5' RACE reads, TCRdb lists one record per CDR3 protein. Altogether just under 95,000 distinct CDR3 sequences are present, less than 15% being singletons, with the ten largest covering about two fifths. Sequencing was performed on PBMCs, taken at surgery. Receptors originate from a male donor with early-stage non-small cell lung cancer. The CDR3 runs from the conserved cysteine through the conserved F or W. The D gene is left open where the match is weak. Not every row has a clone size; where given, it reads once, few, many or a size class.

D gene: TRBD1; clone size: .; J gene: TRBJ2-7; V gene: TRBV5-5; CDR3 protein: CASSGQVSSYEQYF; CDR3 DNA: TGTGCCAGCAGCGGACAGGTTTCCTCCTACGAGCAGTACTTC
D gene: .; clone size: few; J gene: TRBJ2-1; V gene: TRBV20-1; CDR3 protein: CSARPLPVANTYNEQFF; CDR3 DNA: TGCAGTGCTAGACCACTCCCCGTGGCGAACACCTACAATGAGCAGTTCTTC
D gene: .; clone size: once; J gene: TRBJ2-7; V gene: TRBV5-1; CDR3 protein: CASSLAPTGPSYEQYF; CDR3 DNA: TGCGCCAGCAGCTTGGCCCCGACAGGACCCTCCTACGAGCAGTACTTC
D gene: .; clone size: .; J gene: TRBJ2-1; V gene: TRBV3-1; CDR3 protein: CASSQFDEQFF; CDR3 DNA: TGTGCCAGCAGCCAGTTTGATGAGCAGTTCTTC
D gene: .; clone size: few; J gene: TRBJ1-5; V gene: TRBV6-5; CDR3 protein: CASSPYYSNQPQHF; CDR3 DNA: TGTGCCAGCAGTCCCTATTATAGCAATCAGCCCCAGCATTTT
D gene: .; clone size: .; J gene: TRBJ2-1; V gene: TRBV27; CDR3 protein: CASSLQFIGEQFF; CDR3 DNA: TGTGCCAGCAGTCTCCAATTCATCGGGGAGCAGTTCTTC
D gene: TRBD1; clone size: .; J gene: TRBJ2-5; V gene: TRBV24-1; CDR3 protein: CATRRTGQETQYF; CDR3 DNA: TGTGCCACCAGGAGGACAGGCCAAGAGACCCAGTACTTC
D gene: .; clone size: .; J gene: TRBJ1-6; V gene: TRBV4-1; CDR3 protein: CASSQAAGLGVHF; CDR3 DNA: TGCGCCAGCAGCCAAGCCGCGGGGCTGGGAGTCCACTTT
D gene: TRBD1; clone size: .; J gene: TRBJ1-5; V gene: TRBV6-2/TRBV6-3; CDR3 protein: CASSYWAAGTGNQPQHF; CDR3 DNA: TGTGCCAGCAGTTACTGGGCTGCCGGGACAGGCAATCAGCCCCAGCATTTT
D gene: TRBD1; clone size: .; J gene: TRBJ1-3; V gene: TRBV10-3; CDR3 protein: CAISRTGRGDTIYF; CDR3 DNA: TGTGCCATCAGCCGGACAGGGAGAGGAGACACCATATATTTT
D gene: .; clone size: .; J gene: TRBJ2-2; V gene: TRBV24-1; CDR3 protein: CATSAAGGGTGELFF; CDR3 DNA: TGTGCCACCAGTGCAGCAGGGGGGGGCACCGGGGAGCTGTTTTTT
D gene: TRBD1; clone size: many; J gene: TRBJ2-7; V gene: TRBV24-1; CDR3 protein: CATSGQGPSSYEQYF; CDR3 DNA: TGTGCCACCAGCGGACAGGGGCCGAGCTCCTACGAGCAGTACTTC
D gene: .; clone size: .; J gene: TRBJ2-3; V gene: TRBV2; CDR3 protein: CASSEAVPPGSDTQYF; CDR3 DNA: TGTGCCAGCAGTGAAGCAGTTCCTCCGGGATCAGATACGCAGTATTTT
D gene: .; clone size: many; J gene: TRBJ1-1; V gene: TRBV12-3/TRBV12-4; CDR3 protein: CASSNGQNFNTEAFF; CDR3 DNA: TGTGCCAGCAGTAACGGACAGAATTTTAACACTGAAGCTTTCTTT
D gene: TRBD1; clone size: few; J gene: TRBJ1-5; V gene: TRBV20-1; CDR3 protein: CSAGQGPNQPQHF; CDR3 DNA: TGCAGTGCTGGACAGGGGCCCAATCAGCCCCAGCATTTT
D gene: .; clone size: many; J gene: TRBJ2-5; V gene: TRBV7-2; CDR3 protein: CASSSELRREETQYF; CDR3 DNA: TGTGCCAGCAGCTCCGAGCTTAGGAGGGAAGAGACCCAGTACTTC
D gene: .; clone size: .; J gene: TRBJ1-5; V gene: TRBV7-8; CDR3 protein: CASSLAGQSNQPQHF; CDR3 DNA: TGTGCCAGCAGCTTAGCAGGTCAGAGCAATCAGCCCCAGCATTTT
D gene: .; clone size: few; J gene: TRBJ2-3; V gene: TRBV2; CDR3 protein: CASSENLSTDTQYF; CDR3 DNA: TGTGCCAGCAGTGAAAACCTAAGCACAGATACGCAGTATTTT
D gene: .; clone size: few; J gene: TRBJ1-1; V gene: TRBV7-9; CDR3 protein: CASSLGQAFDTEAFF; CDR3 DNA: TGTGCCAGCAGCTTAGGACAGGCCTTTGACACTGAAGCTTTCTTT
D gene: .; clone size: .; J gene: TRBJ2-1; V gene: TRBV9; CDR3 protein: CASSADGAAYNEQFF; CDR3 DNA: TGTGCCAGCAGCGCCGATGGAGCGGCCTACAATGAGCAGTTCTTC
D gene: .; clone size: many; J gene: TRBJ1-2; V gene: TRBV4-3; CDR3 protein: CASSQDHGLPGGYTF; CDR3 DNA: TGCGCCAGCAGCCAAGATCATGGACTTCCGGGAGGCTACACCTTC
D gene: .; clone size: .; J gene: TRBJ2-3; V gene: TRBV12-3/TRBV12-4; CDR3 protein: CASHSPGFPDTQYF; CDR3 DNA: TGTGCCAGCCATTCTCCGGGGTTCCCAGATACGCAGTATTTT
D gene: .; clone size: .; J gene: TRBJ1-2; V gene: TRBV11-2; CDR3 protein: CASSLEGSTNYGYTF; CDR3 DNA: TGTGCCAGCAGCTTAGAGGGCAGCACTAACTATGGCTACACCTTC
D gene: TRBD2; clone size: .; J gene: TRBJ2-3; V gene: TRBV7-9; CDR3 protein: CASRIASGRAPQYF; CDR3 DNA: TGTGCCAGCAGGATCGCTAGCGGGAGGGCCCCGCAGTATTTT
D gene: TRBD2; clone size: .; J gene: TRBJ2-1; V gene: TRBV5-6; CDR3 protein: CASSFPSGPYNEQFF; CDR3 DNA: TGTGCCAGCAGCTTCCCTAGCGGGCCTTACAATGAGCAGTTCTTC
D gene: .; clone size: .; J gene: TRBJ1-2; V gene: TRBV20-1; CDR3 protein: CSARARANYGYTF; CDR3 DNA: TGCAGTGCTAGAGCAAGAGCTAACTATGGCTACACCTTC
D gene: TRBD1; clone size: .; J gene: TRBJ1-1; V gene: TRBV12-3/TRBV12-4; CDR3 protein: CASSRQGTFNTEAFF; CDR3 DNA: TGTGCCAGCAGCAGACAGGGGACCTTTAACACTGAAGCTTTCTTT
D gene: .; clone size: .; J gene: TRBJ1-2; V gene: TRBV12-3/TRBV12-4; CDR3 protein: CATAPGNYGYTF; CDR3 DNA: TGTGCCACCGCCCCCGGAAACTATGGCTACACCTTC
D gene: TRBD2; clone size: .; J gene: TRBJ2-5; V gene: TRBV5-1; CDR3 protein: CASSLAGTSGPQETQYF; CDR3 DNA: TGCGCCAGCAGCTTGGCCGGGACTAGCGGCCCCCAAGAGACCCAGTACTTC
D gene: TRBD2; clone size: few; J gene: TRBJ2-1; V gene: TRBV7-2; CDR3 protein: CASSSTSGRRYNEQFF; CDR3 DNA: TGTGCCAGCAGCTCGACTAGCGGGAGGAGGTACAATGAGCAGTTCTTC
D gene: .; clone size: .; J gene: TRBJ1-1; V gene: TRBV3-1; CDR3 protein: CASSQNTEAFF; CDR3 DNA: TGTGCCAGCAGCCAAAACACTGAAGCTTTCTTT
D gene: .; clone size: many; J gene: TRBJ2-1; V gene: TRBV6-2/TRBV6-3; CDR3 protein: CASSRIGALSYNEQFF; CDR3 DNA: TGTGCCAGCAGTAGAATAGGCGCGCTCTCCTACAATGAGCAGTTCTTC
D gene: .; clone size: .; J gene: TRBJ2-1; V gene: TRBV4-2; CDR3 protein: CASSQETSQFF; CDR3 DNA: TGTGCCAGCAGCCAAGAAACATCGCAGTTCTTC
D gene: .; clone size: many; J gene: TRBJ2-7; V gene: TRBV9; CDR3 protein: CASSFGDLGYEQYF; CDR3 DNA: TGTGCCAGCAGCTTCGGGGACCTTGGCTACGAGCAGTACTTC
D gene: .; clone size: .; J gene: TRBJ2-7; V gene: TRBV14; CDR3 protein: CASTSPGGHSSYEQYF; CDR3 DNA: TGTGCCAGCACCAGCCCTGGAGGGCATAGCTCCTACGAGCAGTACTTC
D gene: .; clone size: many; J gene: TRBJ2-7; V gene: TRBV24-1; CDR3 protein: CATSPVDSYEQYF; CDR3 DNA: TGTGCCACCAGTCCTGTGGACTCCTACGAGCAGTACTTC